These T cell receptor beta chains were read from a single sample in a study of T cell changes during pregnancy in multiple sclerosis. Profiled with immunoSEQ multiplex PCR; TCRdb holds only in-frame clones, not every one. Found here are 55,000 to 65,000 clones, approximately 93% of them singletons; the top ten hold roughly 2.5%. The sequencing here drew on CD8+ T cells from peripheral blood mononuclear cells, taken in the third trimester of pregnancy. The receptors were gathered from a female donor with multiple sclerosis, enrolled in a pregnancy study. Each CDR3 is given with its conserved first and last residue. The order of the fields is J gene, V gene, clone size, D gene, CDR3 protein, CDR3 DNA. A D gene is named only where the DNA matches it firmly. Rows may omit the clone size; those that give it use once, few, many or a size class.

>TRBJ2-1|TRBV7-9|.|TRBD2
CASSPRTSGSGNEQFF
TGTGCCAGCAGCCCCCGGACTAGCGGGAGTGGCAATGAGCAGTTCTTC
>TRBJ2-7|TRBV10-3|.|.
CAISELGQIYEQYF
TGTGCCATCAGTGAACTAGGACAGATCTACGAGCAGTACTTC
>TRBJ1-5|TRBV15|.|TRBD1
CATSSGQGGLPQHF
TGTGCCACCAGCAGCGGACAGGGAGGGTTGCCCCAGCATTTT
>TRBJ1-1|TRBV19|.|.
CASFQGSPVNTEAFF
TGTGCCAGTTTCCAGGGGTCCCCCGTGAACACTGAAGCTTTCTTT
>TRBJ1-2|TRBV25-1|.|.
CASRDSYGYTF
TGTGCCAGCAGGGACAGCTATGGCTACACCTTC
>TRBJ2-5|TRBV6-1|.|.
CASSEARWRAAETQYF
TGTGCCAGCAGTGAAGCCCGATGGAGGGCAGCGGAGACCCAGTACTTC
>TRBJ1-1|TRBV19|.|.
CASSPPGGFAEAFF
TGTGCCAGTAGTCCTCCGGGGGGTTTTGCTGAAGCTTTCTTT
>TRBJ2-1|TRBV12-2|once|.
CASRGRAIEEAGPYNEQFF
TGTGCAAGTCGCGGGCGGGCTATTGAGGAGGCGGGTCCATACAATGAGCAGTTCTTC
>TRBJ2-7|TRBV7-9|few|.
CASSSALRSISYEQYF
TGTGCCAGCAGTTCCGCCCTGCGGTCCATCTCCTACGAGCAGTACTTC
>TRBJ1-4|TRBV6-1|.|TRBD1
CASSGSTGGGNEKLFF
TGTGCCAGCAGTGGGTCGACAGGGGGAGGAAATGAAAAACTGTTTTTT
>TRBJ2-2|TRBV19|.|TRBD1
CASSPPDRGHTGELFF
TGTGCCAGTAGTCCCCCCGACAGGGGGCACACCGGGGAGCTGTTTTTT
>TRBJ1-2|TRBV10-3|.|.
CAISDRVDGYTF
TGTGCCATCAGTGACAGGGTAGATGGCTACACCTTC
>TRBJ2-7|TRBV27|.|TRBD1
CASSPTGTGFYEQYF
TGTGCCAGCAGTCCCACCGGGACAGGGTTTTACGAGCAGTACTTC
>TRBJ2-1|TRBV2|.|TRBD2
CATFLAGGYNEQFF
TGTGCCACCTTTCTAGCGGGAGGTTACAATGAGCAGTTCTTC
>TRBJ2-1|TRBV5-1|.|TRBD1
CASSSIRGNEQFF
TGCGCCAGCAGCTCGATCAGGGGGAATGAGCAGTTCTTC
>TRBJ2-7|TRBV7-9|.|.
CASSPKGSYEQYF
TGTGCCAGCAGCCCGAAGGGGTCCTACGAGCAGTACTTC
>TRBJ2-1|TRBV9|.|.
CASSVGSGWGPTRPYNEQFF
TGTGCCAGCAGCGTAGGTTCAGGTTGGGGCCCTACCCGTCCCTACAATGAGCAGTTCTTC
>TRBJ1-4|TRBV19|.|.
CASSIGIATNEKLFF
TGTGCCAGTAGTATCGGTATTGCAACTAATGAAAAACTGTTTTTT
>TRBJ2-7|TRBV27|.|TRBD2
CASRTSGSTNEQYF
TGTGCCAGCAGGACTAGCGGGAGTACTAACGAGCAGTACTTC
>TRBJ2-7|TRBV27|.|TRBD2
CASRGTSGSNYEQYF
TGTGCCAGCAGGGGGACTAGCGGGAGTAATTACGAGCAGTACTTC
>TRBJ2-1|TRBV2|.|TRBD2
CASSGTSGRMNEQFF
TGTGCCAGCAGCGGGACTAGCGGGAGAATGAATGAGCAGTTCTTC
>TRBJ1-5|TRBV19|.|TRBD1
CASSIGQGNNQPQHF
TGTGCCAGTAGTATAGGACAGGGGAACAATCAGCCCCAGCATTTT
>TRBJ2-7|TRBV5-6|.|TRBD2
CASSSRPASGRRSGEQYF
TGTGCCAGCAGCTCACGTCCGGCTAGCGGACGACGTTCCGGCGAGCAGTACTTC
>TRBJ1-2|TRBV10-2|.|.
CASSENRFYGYTF
TGCGCCAGCAGTGAGAACAGATTCTATGGCTACACCTTC
>TRBJ2-3|TRBV5-1|.|TRBD2
CASSFNSGFGTDTQYF
TGCGCCAGCAGCTTTAATAGCGGGTTTGGCACAGATACGCAGTATTTT
>TRBJ2-7|TRBV7-9|few|.
CASSFGDAGSYEQYF
TGTGCCAGCAGCTTTGGAGACGCAGGGTCCTACGAGCAGTACTTC
>TRBJ2-7|TRBV5-1|.|TRBD1
CASRTGTDTYEQYF
TGCGCCAGCCGCACCGGGACAGACACCTACGAGCAGTACTTC
>TRBJ2-7|TRBV9|.|.
CASSAAGSGKRAYEQYF
TGTGCCAGCAGCGCCGCTGGGTCCGGGAAAAGGGCCTACGAGCAGTACTTC
>TRBJ2-7|TRBV9|.|TRBD2
CASSVSLAGNEQYF
TGTGCCAGCAGCGTTTCTCTAGCGGGGAACGAGCAGTACTTC
>TRBJ1-1|TRBV13|.|TRBD1
CASSLPPGGTEAFF
TGTGCCAGCAGCTTACCGCCAGGGGGGACTGAAGCTTTCTTT
>TRBJ2-1|TRBV9|.|TRBD2
CASSVAAGVSYNEQFF
TGTGCCAGCAGCGTAGCGGCGGGAGTCTCCTACAATGAGCAGTTCTTC
>TRBJ1-2|TRBV27|.|.
CASSLSPSGWDGYTF
TGTGCCAGCAGTTTATCTCCCTCGGGGTGGGATGGCTACACCTTC
>TRBJ1-1|TRBV6-1|.|TRBD1
CASSWTGGGTEAFF
TGTGCCAGCAGTTGGACAGGGGGAGGCACTGAAGCTTTCTTT
>TRBJ2-1|TRBV10-2|.|TRBD2
CASRLTSGRVNEQFF
TGCGCCAGCAGGCTTACTAGCGGGAGGGTTAATGAGCAGTTCTTC
>TRBJ2-7|TRBV19|.|.
CASSDSPKVDEQYF
TGTGCCAGCTCGGACAGCCCCAAGGTCGACGAGCAGTACTTC
>TRBJ2-7|TRBV6-1|once|.
CAIAWTAAYEQYF
TGTGCCATCGCTTGGACAGCGGCCTACGAGCAGTACTTC
>TRBJ2-1|TRBV16|.|TRBD1
CASSQSRDSNEQFF
TGTGCCAGCAGCCAATCAAGGGACAGCAATGAGCAGTTCTTC
>TRBJ2-4|TRBV29-1|.|TRBD2
CSVATSEQNIQYF
TGCAGCGTTGCTACTAGCGAACAAAACATTCAGTACTTC
>TRBJ1-4|TRBV27|.|.
CASSSRQSTNEKLFF
TGTGCCAGCAGTTCGCGACAGTCAACTAATGAAAAACTGTTTTTT
>TRBJ1-1|TRBV19|.|.
CASSIVDTPNTEAFF
TGTGCCAGTAGTATAGTTGACACCCCGAACACTGAAGCTTTCTTT
>TRBJ2-2|TRBV7-9|.|.
CASSLFQGELFF
TGTGCCAGCAGCTTATTCCAAGGGGAGCTGTTTTTT
>TRBJ2-7|TRBV27|.|.
CASGWGGIEQYF
TGTGCCAGCGGTTGGGGAGGCATCGAGCAGTACTTC
>TRBJ1-5|TRBV7-2|once|.
CASTLGASAQHF
TGTGCCAGCACCTTAGGGGCCTCAGCCCAGCATTTT
>TRBJ2-3|TRBV30|.|TRBD1
CAWSDRDRRRYF
TGTGCCTGGAGCGACCGGGACAGGAGACGGTATTTT
>TRBJ2-3|TRBV7-9|once|TRBD2
CASSLWAASGTRSTDTQYF
TGTGCCAGCAGCTTATGGGCCGCTAGCGGGACGCGGAGCACAGATACGCAGTATTTT
>TRBJ2-3|TRBV4-1|.|.
CASSPELRPYTDTQYF
TGCGCCAGCAGCCCCGAGCTCAGGCCTTACACAGATACGCAGTATTTT
>TRBJ1-3|TRBV4-2|.|TRBD1
CASSPLDRGIGNTIYF
TGTGCCAGCAGCCCCCTTGACAGGGGCATAGGAAACACCATATATTTT
>TRBJ2-5|TRBV4-1|.|.
CASSQGAGWRETQYF
TGCGCCAGCAGCCAAGGGGCGGGGTGGCGGGAGACCCAGTACTTC
>TRBJ2-7|TRBV7-6|.|TRBD2
CASSLLPGLDNEQYF
TGTGCCAGCAGCCTTCTCCCGGGACTAGACAACGAGCAGTACTTC
>TRBJ1-3|TRBV28|.|.
CASSPRGLGNTIYF
TGTGCCAGCAGTCCGCGGGGGCTCGGAAACACCATATATTTT
>TRBJ2-2|TRBV5-5|.|TRBD1
CASSLYLGQGRTGELFF
TGTGCCAGCAGCTTGTACCTGGGACAGGGGAGGACCGGGGAGCTGTTTTTT
>TRBJ2-7|TRBV28|.|.
CASSSVASYEQYF
TGTGCCAGCAGTTCTGTGGCCTCCTACGAGCAGTACTTC
>TRBJ2-1|TRBV6-5|once|TRBD1
CASSYETGHYNEQFF
TGTGCCAGCAGTTACGAGACAGGGCACTACAATGAGCAGTTCTTC